This record looks at one TCR beta chain sequence and its context. It lacks a known antigen. It has no much larger one-base neighbor in the sample; base qualities were not kept. The germline V gene specifies MNHNS as CDR1 and SASEGT as CDR2. Trimming accounts for 8 bases at V and 1 base at J, while the number of junction bases matched to no gene is 7. Including cysteine and phenylalanine, the CDR3 has 14 amino acids. CDR3 DNA is the only sequence kept; it has 42 bases, read in frame from the first base. The data were obtained in a study of neoadjuvant anti-PD-1 for oral cavity cancer (dated by TCRdb to about 2021). As for the study more broadly: Before undergoing curative-intent surgical resection, most patients got three to four biweekly nivolumab doses at 3 mg/kg. A fourth nivolumab dose was given around day 43 to patients without progression, and definitive surgical resection was performed in those patients on days 50-56. Under RECIST 1.1, a patient counted as a responder if showing complete response, partial response or stable disease, and as a non-responder if showing progression. The parent correlative cohort included 11 to 13 patients, with an approximately 33% response rate. Overall study outcomes, separate from this receptor: Higher pretreatment blood TCRbeta clonality and lower post-treatment tumor TCRbeta clonality were correlated with higher pretreatment blood Treg/Th17 ratios. After neoadjuvant nivolumab, significantly higher T cell clonality (Gini index) was found within PBMCs in non-responders than in responders. Only a few patients per response group were included in the TCR analyses, and the authors called for validation in larger cohorts.

The time point label, as the study defines it: before neoadjuvant nivolumab. Patients had been newly diagnosed with stage II-IVA oral cavity squamous cell carcinoma, and no prior systemic or radiation treatment had been given to the patients. Everyone in the cohort had locally advanced, HPV-negative oral cavity squamous cell carcinoma. Peripheral blood mononuclear cells were analyzed directly and were not maintained or expanded in culture. Samples came from a longitudinal correlative study of a single-arm phase II trial of neoadjuvant nivolumab in oral cavity squamous cell carcinoma. Subject-matched pre- and post-treatment PBMCs and tumors from three responders and three non-responders were subjected to genomic DNA-based TCRbeta sequencing. Peripheral blood mononuclear cells were collected before nivolumab treatment and again after treatment, at the time of surgery. Genomic DNA was isolated from PBMCs using the Maxwell RSC DNA from Cells kit.

For deep sequencing, each PBMC sample was run in six replicates, with libraries mostly built from 400 to 550 ng of input genomic DNA. Following the manufacturer's instructions, the team built TCRbeta libraries using the immunoSEQ hsTCRbeta kit. Sequencing of the completed libraries took place using an Illumina NovaSeq 6000 S4 flow cell after they had been pooled to 3 nM. In the authors' own workflow: The immunoSEQ Analyzer handled quality control and preprocessing of the raw data. The analysis was restricted to productive rearrangements, with each unique CDR3 amino acid sequence defining a clonotype. Repertoire clonality was estimated as the Gini-Simpson index, which was calculated using the R package tcR. Gini indices were compared with Student's t test, and associations with tumor size change were assessed by Pearson correlation. The clones in this table, taken by TCRdb from immuneACCESS, are in-frame only. Not every clone is retained; where verified, under half of the shortfall comes from an unresolved V gene, and the cause of the rest is unknown. V and J calls and clone size are given by that table; D and trimming were obtained from the DNA. This sample comprises 60,000 to 80,000 clones, more than 60% of them detected only once. The top ten hold 2% to 3% of the sample.

The chain is encoded by TRBV6-1 joined to TRBJ1-1, and 7 junction bases match TRBD1. Material: PBMCs, obtained before nivolumab (anti-PD-1) treatment. The clonotype comes from a person aged 40 to 85 with oral cavity squamous cell carcinoma. The DNA sequence reads TGTGCCAGCGGGGCAGGGGGATGGAACACTGAAGCTTTCTTT. This translates into CASGAGGWNTEAFF.